These T cell receptor beta chains were read from a single sample in a study of blood T cell repertoires in COVID-19. Data came from immunoSEQ multiplex PCR; TCRdb stores just in-frame clones and leaves some out. Counted here are over 25,000 clones, about 80% occurring once; the ten biggest clones make up more than 40%. The sequencing input was peripheral blood. The receptor set was obtained from a woman aged 80 or over with acute or convalescent COVID-19. Both conserved end residues are part of each CDR3. The D gene is left open where the match is weak. The size of a clone is reported for some rows only, either as once, few or many, or as a class for expanded clones.

CDR3nt: TGTGCCAGCAGCTTAGATTGGAAGCCGGGACACAAAACCTACGAGCAGTACTTC
CDR3aa: CASSLDWKPGHKTYEQYF
abundance: -
d_gene: -
v_gene: TRBV11-2
j_gene: TRBJ2-7

CDR3nt: TGCAGTGCTAGTGGCAGGGGCTCCTACAATGAGCAGTTCTTC
CDR3aa: CSASGRGSYNEQFF
abundance: few
d_gene: -
v_gene: TRBV20-1
j_gene: TRBJ2-1

CDR3nt: TGTGCCAGTAGTACCGGGACAGGGGGCGCCGAGAAAGAAAAACTGTTTTTT
CDR3aa: CASSTGTGGAEKEKLFF
abundance: once
d_gene: TRBD1
v_gene: TRBV19
j_gene: TRBJ1-4

CDR3nt: TGTGCCAGCCGTACGGAGCTAGAGCAGTTCTTC
CDR3aa: CASRTELEQFF
abundance: -
d_gene: -
v_gene: TRBV6-5
j_gene: TRBJ2-1

CDR3nt: TGTGCCAGCAGGCCAGGGACAGCCGGGAAAAACATTCAGTACTTC
CDR3aa: CASRPGTAGKNIQYF
abundance: -
d_gene: TRBD1
v_gene: TRBV28
j_gene: TRBJ2-4

CDR3nt: TGCGCCAGCAGCTCCGGGACAGTAGGCACCGGGGAGCTGTTTTTT
CDR3aa: CASSSGTVGTGELFF
abundance: -
d_gene: TRBD1
v_gene: TRBV5-1
j_gene: TRBJ2-2

CDR3nt: TGTGCCAGCAGCCAAGGGACTAGCGACACAGATACGCAGTATTTT
CDR3aa: CASSQGTSDTDTQYF
abundance: -
d_gene: TRBD2
v_gene: TRBV3-1/TRBV3-2
j_gene: TRBJ2-3

CDR3nt: TGTGCCAGCAGCCGGGACAGGGCTACGGTTGAGCAGTTCTTC
CDR3aa: CASSRDRATVEQFF
abundance: -
d_gene: TRBD1
v_gene: TRBV2
j_gene: TRBJ2-1

CDR3nt: TGCGCCAGCACTAGGTCGGGAGGGGGCCTCACAGATACGCAGTATTTT
CDR3aa: CASTRSGGGLTDTQYF
abundance: -
d_gene: -
v_gene: TRBV5-1
j_gene: TRBJ2-3

CDR3nt: TGTGCCAGCAGCTTATCGCCGGACACTTCCTACGAGCAGTACTTC
CDR3aa: CASSLSPDTSYEQYF
abundance: -
d_gene: -
v_gene: TRBV7-8
j_gene: TRBJ2-7